These 30 T cell receptor beta chains were sequenced from one sample in a study of CD8 T cells in ankylosing spondylitis. TCRdb passed the 5' RACE reads through MiXCR, listing each CDR3 protein once. The data hold 300,000 to 400,000 distinct CDR3 sequences, with about 15% observed a single time. Sequenced material: blood, either unsorted or a sorted T cell fraction (not recorded which). The origin of the receptors is a male donor with ankylosing spondylitis or in good health (not recorded which).

This clonotype came up many times. The chain carries TRBV4-2 and TRBJ2-1, with D unresolved. This CDR3 has 13 residues. The germline V gene encodes CDR1 LGHNA and CDR2 YNFKEQ. Between the trimmed V and J ends, which lost 6 bases and 7 bases, there was a span of 13 bases. In DNA form, the CDR3 reads TGTGCCAGCAGACATCGGGCACAGAATGAGCAGTTCTTC. Amino acid sequence: CASRHRAQNEQFF.

V is TRBV24-1 and J is TRBJ2-1; a weak D match, TRBD2 (6 bases). CDR1 is KGHDR and CDR2 is SFDVKD in the germline V gene. The CDR3 totals 15 residues. The V end was cut by 3 bases, the J end by 8 bases, with 16 bases between. The CDR3, as DNA: TGTGCCACCAGTGATACAACGGGAGTCCGGGATGAGCAGTTCTTC. This codes for CATSDTTGVRDEQFF.

This clonotype has ten or more counts. The rearrangement links TRBV7-2 to TRBJ1-4, with TRBD1 matching over 8 bases. The CDR3 is 15 residues long. Looked up from germline, CDR1 is SGHTA and CDR2 is FQGNSA. Germline trimming cut 5 bases from V and 0 bases from J; bases unmatched to any gene: 2. This CDR3 reads CASSPGQATNEKLFF. The CDR3 bases are TGTGCCAGCAGCCCGGGACAGGCAACTAATGAAAAACTGTTTTTT.

This clonotype turned up a few times. The V call is TRBV29-1, the J call TRBJ2-1; D is perhaps TRBD1 or TRBD2 (6 bases each). Germline lookup yields CDR1 SQVTM and CDR2 ANQGSEA. There are 11 residues in the CDR3. With 7 bases removed from V and 7 bases from J, the gap between germline ends came to 11 bases. CDR3 sequence: CSGRGVNEQFF. CDR3 DNA sequence: TGCAGCGGAAGGGGGGTGAATGAGCAGTTCTTC.

This clonotype was seen repeatedly, ten times or more. The rearrangement links TRBV7-6 to TRBJ2-3; 8 bases match TRBD2. The J segment lost 3 bases and the V segment lost 3 bases, leaving 2 bases of the junction unmatched. In germline, CDR1 is SGHVS, CDR2 FNYEAQ. The CDR3 spans 14 residues. The CDR3 spells CASSFGGATDTQYF. CDR3 bases: TGTGCCAGCAGCTTCGGGGGGGCAACAGATACGCAGTATTTT.

The genes are TRBV5-1 and TRBJ2-3, with D possibly being TRBD2 (5 bases). CDR3 length: 15 residues. CDR1 is SGHRS, CDR2 YFSETQ, per germline. With 0 bases removed from V and 2 bases from J, the gap between germline ends came to 10 bases. CDR3 nucleotides: TGCGCCAGCAGCTTGGATAGCGAACCCACAGATACGCAGTATTTT. Its translation is CASSLDSEPTDTQYF.

DNA for the CDR3: TGTGCCAGCAGCTTGCGGGGTAGGACAGATGCCTACGAGCAGTACTTC. Protein sequence: CASSLRGRTDAYEQYF. The chain carries TRBV7-9 and TRBJ2-7; either TRBD1 or TRBD2 may fit D (6 bases each). Germline-derived CDR1 and CDR2 are SEHNR and FQNEAQ (reference sequence). The CDR3 is 16 residues long. V lost 3 bases and J 2 bases, leaving 17 bases between the germline ends.

This sequence joins TRBV5-1 and TRBJ2-1; D is possibly TRBD2 (7 bases). CDR1 and CDR2 from the germline V gene are SGHRS and YFSETQ. The CDR3 runs 14 residues. Trimming removed 6 bases from V and 10 bases from J, with 20 bases in between. CDR3 residues: CASTQGLGGGEQFF. The CDR3 nucleotides are TGCGCCAGCACCCAGGGTTTAGGGGGGGGAGAGCAGTTCTTC.

The chain has TRBV20-1 and TRBJ2-4; TRBD1 is a possible D gene (5 bases). V dropped 3 bases and J dropped 10 bases, with 13 bases sitting between them. This CDR3 contains 12 residues. CDR1 DFQATT and CDR2 SNEGSKA come from the germline V gene (reference sequence). The CDR3: CSASPGQAIQYF. CDR3 DNA sequence: TGCAGTGCTAGTCCCGGACAAGCAATTCAGTACTTC.

This clonotype was detected ten times or more. This sequence joins TRBV7-6 and TRBJ1-2, with 7 bases aligning to TRBD1. Germline V gene data show CDR1 as SGHVS and CDR2 as FNYEAQ. With V trimmed by 5 bases and J by 10 bases, 7 bases remained unmatched. CDR3 length equals 12 residues. CDR3 sequence: CASSQPGQPYTF. DNA of the CDR3: TGTGCCAGCAGCCAGCCGGGACAGCCCTACACCTTC. Supplemented by reference TRBV7-6 and TRBJ1-2, the full variable domain reads GAGVSQSPRYKVTKRGQDVALRCDPISGHVSLYWYRQALGQGPEFLTYFNYEAQQDKSGLPNDRFSAERPEGSISTLTIQRTEQRDSAMYRCASSQPGQPYTFGSGTRLTVV.

This clonotype appeared many times. One junction end disagrees with the germline gene, perhaps due to a read error. This chain connects TRBV12-3 or TRBV12-4 to TRBJ1-5; the D gene is possibly TRBD1 (5 bases). The CDR3 has 15 amino acids. CDR3 in DNA: TGTGCCAGCAGCTTAGTGGGGGGAGGCAATCAGCCCCAGCATTTT. This sequence encodes CASSLVGGGNQPQHF.

A few counts support this clonotype. This chain connects TRBV3-1 to TRBJ2-2; D unresolved. The CDR3 is 13 amino acids. Germline V CDR1 and CDR2: LGHDT, YNNKEL (reference sequence). Trimming removed 7 bases at V and 5 bases at J, with 11 bases between. The CDR3 sequence: CASNKGGTGELFF. The CDR3 DNA reads TGTGCCAGCAACAAAGGTGGGACCGGGGAGCTGTTTTTT.

This clonotype was detected only a few times. The chain recombines TRBV20-1 with TRBJ1-1; tentative D call: TRBD1 (5 bases). The CDR3 loop spans 13 amino acids. The V end lost 6 bases, the J end lost 11 bases, and 22 bases lay between the germline ends. CDR1 DFQATT and CDR2 SNEGSKA come from the germline V gene (reference sequence). In DNA, the CDR3 is TGCAGTGCCTCTATGGGGAGAGGCAGGGCGGCTTTCTTT. Amino acids: CSASMGRGRAAFF.

This clonotype was detected a few times. The rearrangement uses TRBV5-1 and TRBJ1-4; D gene uncertain. CDR1 SGHRS and CDR2 YFSETQ come from the germline V gene. The length of the CDR3 is 13 residues. Trimming took off 2 bases at V and 2 bases at J, with 4 bases between the two ends. In DNA, the CDR3 is TGCGCCAGCAGCTTTGGCACTAATGAAAAACTGTTTTTT. It codes for CASSFGTNEKLFF.

This clonotype was counted between two and nine times. J is TRBJ1-4 and V is TRBV28; D gene uncertain. From germline, CDR1 is MDHEN and CDR2 SYDVKM. V lost 2 bases, J lost 7 bases, and 14 bases lay in between. This CDR3 has 15 residues. In nucleotides, the CDR3 is TGTGCCAGCAGTTTAGTAATGAGGTCGGGTGAAAAACTGTTTTTT. It encodes CASSLVMRSGEKLFF.

The chain recombines TRBV3-1 with TRBJ1-5; D is undetermined. Germline V lookup: CDR1 LGHDT, CDR2 YNNKEL (reference sequence). This CDR3 is 13 amino acids long. V was trimmed by 4 bases and J by 4 bases, leaving 8 bases between them. In DNA, the CDR3 is TGTGCCAGCAGCCTGTCGACTAATCAGCCCCAGCATTTT. Its translation: CASSLSTNQPQHF.

This chain connects TRBV12-3 or TRBV12-4 to TRBJ2-6, with D possibly matching TRBD2 (6 bases). Between the trimmed V and J ends, which lost 3 bases and 0 bases, there was a span of 9 bases. The CDR3 has 16 residues. CDR3 sequence (DNA): TGTGCCAGCAGTTTGTGGGGGGACTCTGGGGCCAACGTCCTGACTTTC. This translates into CASSLWGDSGANVLTF.

The V call is TRBV5-1, the J call TRBJ1-6, with 7 bases matching TRBD1. V shed 0 bases and J 14 bases; nucleotides not matched to a gene: 11. The CDR3 sequence is 15 residues long. The germline V gene encodes CDR1 SGHRS and CDR2 YFSETQ. The CDR3, as DNA: TGCGCCAGCAGCTTGGACAGACAGGGAAAGACGGCCCTCCACTTT. Its protein is CASSLDRQGKTALHF.

This clonotype was detected only a few times. The chain links TRBV4-1 to TRBJ1-4, with D maybe TRBD1 (5 bases). The CDR3 sequence is 11 residues long. Germline CDR1 is MGHRA and CDR2 is YSYEKL. V gave up 5 bases and J gave up 7 bases, with 5 bases separating them. In DNA form, the CDR3 reads TGCGCCAGCAGCGGGACTGAAAAACTGTTTTTT. This translates into CASSGTEKLFF.

The rearrangement joins TRBV20-1 to TRBJ2-7, with D uncertain. The germline V and J ends were trimmed by 5 bases and 6 bases, with 17 bases remaining between them. This CDR3 is 13 amino acids long. CDR1 and CDR2 (germline): DFQATT, SNEGSKA (reference sequence). CDR3 region: CSARPGTVREQYF. CDR3 DNA sequence: TGCAGTGCTCGGCCTGGCACCGTCCGCGAGCAGTACTTC.

This clonotype was counted only a few times. The gene calls are TRBV2 and TRBJ1-1; TRBD1 matches 8 bases. V lost 7 bases and J lost 6; bases outside the gene matches: 13. In germline, CDR1 is SNHLY, CDR2 FYNNEI. This CDR3 region has 15 residues. The CDR3 spells CASTPTGAMLAEAFF. The CDR3 nucleotides are TGTGCCAGCACCCCGACAGGGGCCATGTTGGCTGAAGCTTTCTTT.

The chain combines TRBV4-1 with TRBJ1-5; the D is unclear. Germline V CDR1 and CDR2: MGHRA, YSYEKL. The CDR3 loop spans 14 amino acids. The V end lost 4 bases, the J end lost 2 bases, and 9 bases lay between the germline ends. CDR3 nucleotide sequence: TGCGCCAGCAGCCCGGTACTCGGCAATCAGCCCCAGCATTTT. Translated: CASSPVLGNQPQHF.

This clonotype was seen a handful of times. The rearrangement joins TRBV6-6 to TRBJ1-1; possible D gene TRBD1, 6 bases. This CDR3 region has 12 residues. V dropped 7 bases and J dropped 5 bases, with 11 bases sitting between them. Germline V gene data show CDR1 as MNHNY and CDR2 as SVGAGI (reference sequence). This chain's CDR3 is CASNRVRTEAFF. DNA for the CDR3: TGTGCCAGCAACAGGGTGAGGACTGAAGCTTTCTTT.

The genes are TRBV6-1 and TRBJ2-1; D uncertain. V gave up 6 bases and J gave up 6 bases, with 12 bases separating them. Germline lookup yields CDR1 MNHNS and CDR2 SASEGT. The CDR3 contains 13 residues. The CDR3 sequence is CASSPLSSNEQFF. Here the CDR3 DNA reads TGTGCCAGCAGCCCCCTCAGTAGCAATGAGCAGTTCTTC.

The chain recombines TRBV4-2 with TRBJ2-7, with D perhaps TRBD1 (6 bases). Germline assignment: CDR1 LGHNA and CDR2 YNFKEQ. The V end lost 5 bases, the J end lost 3 bases, and 17 bases lay between the germline ends. This CDR3 is 15 amino acids long. The CDR3 DNA reads as TGTGCCAGCAGCTCGCCGGACAGTGGGGTCTACGAGCAGTACTTC. As protein: CASSSPDSGVYEQYF.

The chain carries TRBV5-8 and TRBJ2-2; D is perhaps TRBD2 (5 bases). Trimming removed 3 bases at V and 5 bases at J, with 14 bases between. The CDR3 is 15 amino acids. Per the germline V gene, CDR1 is SGHTS and CDR2 is YDEGEE. The CDR3 protein is CASSSSIGNTGELFF. The CDR3 nucleotides are TGTGCCAGCAGCTCGTCGATCGGGAATACCGGGGAGCTGTTTTTT.

This clonotype was found a few times. The rearrangement uses TRBV15 and TRBJ1-1; no firm D call. V lost 1 base, J lost 5 bases, and 11 bases lay in between. The germline gives CDR1 LNHNV, CDR2 YYDKDF (reference sequence). This CDR3 spans 14 amino acids. The CDR3, as DNA: TGTGCCACCAGCAGAGCCGGAACTCTGACTGAAGCTTTCTTT. Protein sequence: CATSRAGTLTEAFF.

The V gene is TRBV20-1, the J gene TRBJ1-3; no firm D call. CDR1 DFQATT and CDR2 SNEGSKA come from the germline V gene (reference sequence). This CDR3 has 14 amino acids. V was clipped by 7 bases and J by 0 bases, with 13 bases between them. The CDR3 region is CSVSRGLSGNTIYF. The CDR3 DNA sequence: TGCAGTGTTTCACGAGGGCTCTCTGGAAACACCATATATTTT.

This clonotype was picked up a small number of times. This chain connects TRBV20-1 to TRBJ1-5; maybe TRBD1 (5 bases). The CDR3 loop spans 11 amino acids. From germline, CDR1 is DFQATT and CDR2 SNEGSKA (reference sequence). Trimming stripped 3 bases from V and 9 bases from J, with 9 bases between. This CDR3 reads CSASLGGPQHF. DNA of the CDR3: TGCAGTGCTAGCCTGGGGGGGCCCCAGCATTTT.

This clonotype occurred a few times. CDR3 DNA: TGCAGCGTTGGAAGAGAACAGTACAATGAGCAGTTCTTC. This translates into CSVGREQYNEQFF. The chain joins TRBV29-1 to TRBJ2-1, with unresolved D. Per germline, CDR1 SQVTM and CDR2 ANQGSEA. This CDR3 has 13 amino acids. V gave up 4 bases and J gave up 4 bases, with 11 bases separating them.